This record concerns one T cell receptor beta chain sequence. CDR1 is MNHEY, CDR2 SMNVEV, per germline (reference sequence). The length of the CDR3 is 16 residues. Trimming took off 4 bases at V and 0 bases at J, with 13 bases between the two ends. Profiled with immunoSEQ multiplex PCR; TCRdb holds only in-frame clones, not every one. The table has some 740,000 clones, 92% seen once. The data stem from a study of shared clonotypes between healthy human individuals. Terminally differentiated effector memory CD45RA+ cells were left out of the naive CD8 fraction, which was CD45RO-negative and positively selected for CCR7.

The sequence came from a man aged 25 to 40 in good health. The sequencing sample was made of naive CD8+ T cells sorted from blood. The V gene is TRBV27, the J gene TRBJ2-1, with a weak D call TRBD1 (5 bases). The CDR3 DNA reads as TGTGCCAGCAGTTCAAGGCAGGGAAGCTCCTACAATGAGCAGTTCTTC. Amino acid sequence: CASSSRQGSSYNEQFF.